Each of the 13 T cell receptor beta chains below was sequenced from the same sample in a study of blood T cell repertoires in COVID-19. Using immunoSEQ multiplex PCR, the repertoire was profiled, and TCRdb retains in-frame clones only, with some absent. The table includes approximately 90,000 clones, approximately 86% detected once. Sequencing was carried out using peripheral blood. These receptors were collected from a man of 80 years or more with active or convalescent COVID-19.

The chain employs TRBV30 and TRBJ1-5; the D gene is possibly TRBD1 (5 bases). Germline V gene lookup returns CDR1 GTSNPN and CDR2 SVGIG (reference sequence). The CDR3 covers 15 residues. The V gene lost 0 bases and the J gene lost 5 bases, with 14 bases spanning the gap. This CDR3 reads CAWSVLNQGHQPQHF. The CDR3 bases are TGTGCCTGGAGTGTACTTAACCAGGGTCATCAGCCCCAGCATTTT.

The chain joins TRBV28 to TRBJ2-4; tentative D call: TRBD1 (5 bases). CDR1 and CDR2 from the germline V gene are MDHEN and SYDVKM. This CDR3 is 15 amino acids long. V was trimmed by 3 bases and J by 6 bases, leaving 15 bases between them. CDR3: CASSLPASTGNIQYF. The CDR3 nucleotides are TGTGCCAGCAGTTTGCCTGCCTCAACAGGAAACATTCAGTACTTC.

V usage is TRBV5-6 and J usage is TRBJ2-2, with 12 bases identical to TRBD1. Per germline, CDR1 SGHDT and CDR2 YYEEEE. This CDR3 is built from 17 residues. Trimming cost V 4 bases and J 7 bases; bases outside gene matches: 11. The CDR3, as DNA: TGTGCCAGCAGCAGGGGATCCGGGACAGGGGGCGGCGGGGAGCTGTTTTTT. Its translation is CASSRGSGTGGGGELFF.

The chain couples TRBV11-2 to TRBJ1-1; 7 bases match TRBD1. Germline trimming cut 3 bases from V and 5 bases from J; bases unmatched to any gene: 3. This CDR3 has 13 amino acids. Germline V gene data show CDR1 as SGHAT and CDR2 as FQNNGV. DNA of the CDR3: TGTGCCAGCAGCTTGGACAGGTCGACTGAAGCTTTCTTT. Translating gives CASSLDRSTEAFF.

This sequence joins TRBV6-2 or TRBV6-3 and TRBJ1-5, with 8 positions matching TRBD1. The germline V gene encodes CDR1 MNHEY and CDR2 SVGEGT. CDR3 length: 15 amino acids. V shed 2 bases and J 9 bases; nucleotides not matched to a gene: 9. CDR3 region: CASSYRGQGVGPQHF. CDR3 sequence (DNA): TGTGCCAGCAGTTACAGAGGACAGGGCGTCGGGCCCCAGCATTTT.

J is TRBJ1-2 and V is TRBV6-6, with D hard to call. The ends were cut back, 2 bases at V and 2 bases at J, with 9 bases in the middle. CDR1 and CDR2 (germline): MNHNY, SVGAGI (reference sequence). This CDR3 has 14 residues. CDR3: CASSYDAGNYGYTF. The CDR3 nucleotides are TGTGCCAGCAGTTACGACGCGGGAAACTATGGCTACACCTTC.

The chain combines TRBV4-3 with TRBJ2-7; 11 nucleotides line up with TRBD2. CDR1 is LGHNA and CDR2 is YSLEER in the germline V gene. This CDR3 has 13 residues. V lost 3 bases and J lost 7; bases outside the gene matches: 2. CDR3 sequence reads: CASSQRLAGEQYF. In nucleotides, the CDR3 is TGCGCCAGCAGCCAGAGACTAGCGGGGGAGCAGTACTTC.

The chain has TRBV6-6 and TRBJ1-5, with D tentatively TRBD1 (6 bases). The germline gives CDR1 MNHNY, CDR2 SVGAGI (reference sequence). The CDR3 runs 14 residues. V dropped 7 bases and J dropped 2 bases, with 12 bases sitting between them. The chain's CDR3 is CASTGWGRNQPQHF. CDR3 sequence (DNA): TGTGCCAGCACAGGATGGGGGCGCAATCAGCCCCAGCATTTT.

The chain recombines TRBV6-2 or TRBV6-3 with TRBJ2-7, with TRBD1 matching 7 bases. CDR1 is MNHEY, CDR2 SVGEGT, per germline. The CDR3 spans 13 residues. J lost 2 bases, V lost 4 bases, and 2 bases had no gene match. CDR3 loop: CASSSTGTYEQYF. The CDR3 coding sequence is TGTGCCAGCAGTTCGACAGGGACCTACGAGCAGTACTTC.

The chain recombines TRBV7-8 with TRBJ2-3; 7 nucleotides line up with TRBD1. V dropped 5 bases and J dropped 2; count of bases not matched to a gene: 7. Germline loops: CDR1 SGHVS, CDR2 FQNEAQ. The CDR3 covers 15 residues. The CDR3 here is CASSPPGGFTDTQYF. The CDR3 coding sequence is TGTGCCAGCAGCCCCCCAGGGGGTTTCACAGATACGCAGTATTTT.

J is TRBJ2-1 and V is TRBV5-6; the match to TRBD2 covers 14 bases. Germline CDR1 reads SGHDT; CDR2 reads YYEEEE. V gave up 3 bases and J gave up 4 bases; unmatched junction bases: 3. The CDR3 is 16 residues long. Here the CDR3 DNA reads TGTGCCAGCAGCTCCGGACTAGCGGGAGGTTACAATGAGCAGTTCTTC. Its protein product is CASSSGLAGGYNEQFF. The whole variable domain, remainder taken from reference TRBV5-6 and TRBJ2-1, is DAGVTQSPTHLIKTRGQQVTLRCSPKSGHDTVSWYQQALGQGPQFIFQYYEEEERQRGNFPDRFSGHQFPNYSSELNVNALLLGDSALYLCASSSGLAGGYNEQFFGPGTRLTVL.

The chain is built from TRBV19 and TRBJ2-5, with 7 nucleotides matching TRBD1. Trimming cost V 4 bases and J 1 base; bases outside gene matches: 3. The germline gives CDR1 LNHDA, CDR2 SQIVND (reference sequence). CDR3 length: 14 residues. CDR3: CASSRQGSQETQYF. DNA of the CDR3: TGTGCCAGTAGTAGACAGGGAAGCCAAGAGACCCAGTACTTC.

CDR3 DNA: TGTGCCTGTGCCAGGGGAACTGGGGCCAACGTCCTGACTTTC. The encoded protein is CACARGTGANVLTF. The gene calls are TRBV28 and TRBJ2-6, with D possibly being TRBD1 (6 bases). V was shortened by 11 bases and J by 2 bases, with 13 bases between the two germline ends. CDR3 size: 14 residues. Germline values: CDR1 MDHEN, CDR2 SYDVKM.